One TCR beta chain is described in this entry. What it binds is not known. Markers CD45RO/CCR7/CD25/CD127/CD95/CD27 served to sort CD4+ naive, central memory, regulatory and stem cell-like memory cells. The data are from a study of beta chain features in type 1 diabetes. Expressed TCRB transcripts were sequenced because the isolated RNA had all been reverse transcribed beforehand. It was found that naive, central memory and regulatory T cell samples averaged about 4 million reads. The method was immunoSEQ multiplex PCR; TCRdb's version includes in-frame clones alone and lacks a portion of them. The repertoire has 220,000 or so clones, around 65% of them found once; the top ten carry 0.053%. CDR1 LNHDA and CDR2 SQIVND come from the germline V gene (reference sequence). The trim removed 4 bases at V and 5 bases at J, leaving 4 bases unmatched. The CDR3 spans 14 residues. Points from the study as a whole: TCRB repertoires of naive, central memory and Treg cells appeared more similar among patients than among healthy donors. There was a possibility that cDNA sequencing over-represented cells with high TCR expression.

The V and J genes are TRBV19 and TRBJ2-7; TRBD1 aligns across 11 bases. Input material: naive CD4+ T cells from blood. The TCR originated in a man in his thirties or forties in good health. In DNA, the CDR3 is TGTGCCAGTAGTAGGACAGGGGGCAGGAACGAGCAGTACTTC. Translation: CASSRTGGRNEQYF.